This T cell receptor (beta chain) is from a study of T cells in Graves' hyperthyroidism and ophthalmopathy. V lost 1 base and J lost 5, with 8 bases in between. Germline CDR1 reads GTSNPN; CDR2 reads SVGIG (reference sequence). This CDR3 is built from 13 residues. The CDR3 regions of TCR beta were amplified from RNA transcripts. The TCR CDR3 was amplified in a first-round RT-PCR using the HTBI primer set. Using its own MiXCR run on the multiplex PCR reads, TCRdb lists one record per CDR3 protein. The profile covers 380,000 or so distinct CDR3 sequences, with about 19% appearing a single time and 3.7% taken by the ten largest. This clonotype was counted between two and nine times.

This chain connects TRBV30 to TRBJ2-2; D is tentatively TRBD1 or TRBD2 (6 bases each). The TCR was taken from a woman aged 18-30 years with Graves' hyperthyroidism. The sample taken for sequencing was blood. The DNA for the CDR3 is TGTGCCTGGAGTGGAGGGGGGACCGGGGAGCTGTTTTTT. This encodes CAWSGGGTGELFF.